Following are 7 T cell receptor beta chains from one sample sequenced in a study of shared clonotypes between healthy human individuals. The data were produced by immunoSEQ multiplex PCR, yet TCRdb's version contains in-frame clones alone and is incomplete. This sample carries fewer than 850,000 clones, about two thirds of them seen once, and the ten largest clones take around 1.8%. The sample taken for sequencing was memory CD4+ T cells sorted from blood. Subset reported: CD45RA-negative fraction. The receptors were gathered from a young woman in good health.

The chain joins TRBV27 to TRBJ1-5; D gene unclear. The CDR3 runs to 14 residues. The germline gives CDR1 MNHEY, CDR2 SMNVEV (reference sequence). Deletions cut 5 bases from V and 4 bases from J, with 12 bases between. Here the CDR3 DNA reads TGTGCCAGCAGTACGACTCCCACAAATCAGCCCCAGCATTTT. Amino acid sequence: CASSTTPTNQPQHF.

This chain connects TRBV5-1 to TRBJ2-2; D is uncertain. The germline V and J ends were trimmed by 4 bases and 4 bases, with 2 bases remaining between them. There are 11 residues in the CDR3. From germline, CDR1 is SGHRS and CDR2 YFSETQ. The CDR3 protein is CASSRTGELFF. CDR3 DNA sequence: TGCGCCAGCAGCCGCACCGGGGAGCTGTTTTTT.

The chain carries TRBV21-1 and TRBJ2-7; the table's D gene call, TRBD2, was not cross checked with the DNA. TRBV21-1 is given as a pseudogene. The CDR3 loop spans 20 amino acids. The CDR3 reads CASSKVVREVRTIKSYEQYF. CDR3 coding DNA: TGTGCCAGCAGCAAAGTTGTGCGGGAGGTGAGGACCATTAAATCCTACGAGCAGTACTTC.

This chain connects TRBV25-1 to TRBJ2-7; 10 nucleotides line up with TRBD2. CDR1 is MGHDK, CDR2 SYGVNS, per germline. The CDR3 runs to 15 residues. V trimming: 3 bases; J trimming: 6 bases; junction bases outside the gene matches: 8. CDR3 amino acids: CASSDVAGGPTEQYF. DNA for the CDR3: TGTGCCAGCAGTGATGTAGCGGGAGGCCCCACCGAGCAGTACTTC.

The chain recombines TRBV5-1 with TRBJ1-2, with 7 positions matching TRBD1. Trimming cost V 1 base and J 12 bases; bases outside gene matches: 9. CDR1 and CDR2 (germline): SGHRS, YFSETQ. This CDR3 comprises 13 residues. CDR3 loop: CASSLFPGQRDTF. The CDR3 coding sequence is TGCGCCAGCAGCTTGTTCCCGGGACAGAGGGACACCTTC.

This clone showed up many times. The J gene is TRBJ1-2, the V gene TRBV6-1; no clear D. CDR1 and CDR2 (germline): MNHNS, SASEGT. Deletions cut 1 base from V and 6 bases from J, with 9 bases between. This CDR3 is 13 amino acids long. CDR3 nucleotides: TGTGCCAGCAGTGAAGTGCATACCGATGGCTACACCTTC. This encodes CASSEVHTDGYTF.

The rearrangement links TRBV11-3 to TRBJ2-5; 8 positions match TRBD1. CDR1 is SGHNT, CDR2 YENEEA, per germline. The ends lost 5 bases at V and 0 bases at J; junction bases unmatched: 8. The CDR3 has 16 residues. The CDR3: CASSPGQVIYQETQYF. CDR3 coding DNA: TGTGCCAGCAGCCCGGGACAGGTCATCTACCAAGAGACCCAGTACTTC.